The 21 T cell receptor beta chains below come from one sample, sequenced in a study of graft-versus-host responses after intestinal transplantation. Using immunoSEQ multiplex PCR, the repertoire was profiled, and TCRdb retains in-frame clones only, with some absent. The sample comprises more than 20,000 clones, around 78% of which are singletons, and roughly 1.1% rests with the top ten. Sequences were derived from PBMCs, sampled almost 29 days after intestinal transplant. The receptor set was obtained from a human patient who received an intestinal transplant, so some T cells may come from the graft donor.

The chain joins TRBV2 to TRBJ2-5; maybe TRBD2 (6 bases). The CDR3 runs 15 residues. Per germline, CDR1 SNHLY and CDR2 FYNNEI. Between the trimmed V and J ends, which lost 2 bases and 2 bases, there was a span of 12 bases. The CDR3 here is CASSEPTRGQETQYF. The CDR3 bases are TGTGCCAGCAGTGAACCGACTAGGGGACAAGAGACCCAGTACTTC.

This clone appeared once. The CDR3 bases are TGTGCCAGCAGCGGGCACGGGCGGTATGGCTACACCTTC. Residues: CASSGHGRYGYTF. This sequence joins TRBV9 and TRBJ1-2, with unresolved D. Germline values: CDR1 SGDLS, CDR2 YYNGEE. The CDR3 has 13 residues. The V gene lost 3 bases and the J gene lost 5 bases, with 11 bases spanning the gap.

This rearrangement joins TRBV15 to TRBJ2-3; D ambiguous. With 1 base removed from V and 1 base from J, the gap between germline ends came to 15 bases. CDR3 length equals 17 residues. Per the germline V gene, CDR1 is LNHNV and CDR2 is YYDKDF (reference sequence). The DNA of the CDR3 is TGTGCCACCAGCAGAGGAGGCCGGGTCCCTCGCACAGATACGCAGTATTTT. As protein: CATSRGGRVPRTDTQYF. The entire variable domain, with the rest obtained from reference TRBV15 and TRBJ2-3, is as follows: DAMVIQNPRYQVTQFGKPVTLSCSQTLNHNVMYWYQQKSSQAPKLLFHYYDKDFNNEADTPDNFQSRRPNTSFCFLDIRSPGLGDTAMYLCATSRGGRVPRTDTQYFGPGTRLTVL.

V is TRBV2 and J is TRBJ2-7, with 7 bases lining up with TRBD1. Germline CDR1 is SNHLY and CDR2 is FYNNEI. The V gene end was trimmed by 1 base and the J gene end by 0 bases; junction bases not matched to a gene: 6. CDR3 length: 16 residues. The CDR3 bases are TGTGCCAGCAGTGAAGAAGGGACAGTTCTCTCCTACGAGCAGTACTTC. Protein sequence: CASSEEGTVLSYEQYF.

The V call is TRBV6-5, the J call TRBJ1-2, with D unclear. The CDR3 covers 13 residues. Per germline, CDR1 MNHEY and CDR2 SVGAGI. The V end lost 0 bases, the J end lost 0 bases, and 2 bases lay between the germline ends. CDR3 sequence: CASSYSANYGYTF. The CDR3 coding sequence is TGTGCCAGCAGTTACTCGGCTAACTATGGCTACACCTTC.

Details on this clone: A junction boundary mismatches the germline segment, possibly from a read error. The chain is built from TRBV13 and TRBJ2-5, with 9 bases matching TRBD1. The germline V gene encodes CDR1 PRHDT and CDR2 FYEKMQ (reference sequence). The CDR3 sequence is 14 residues long. CDR3 DNA sequence: TGTGCCAGCAGCATAGGACAGGGGCAAGAGACCCAGTACTTC. Translation gives CASSIGQGQETQYF.

The chain is built from TRBV6-5 and TRBJ1-2, with a weak D call TRBD1 (5 bases). The germline gives CDR1 MNHEY, CDR2 SVGAGI. The CDR3 contains 13 residues. V was shortened by 2 bases and J by 3 bases, with 7 bases between the two germline ends. The CDR3 DNA sequence: TGTGCCAGCAGTTACGGGGGGGACTATGGCTACACCTTC. Its protein product is CASSYGGDYGYTF.

The chain has TRBV15 and TRBJ1-5; the match to TRBD1 covers 9 bases. The J segment lost 11 bases and the V segment lost 3 bases, leaving 11 bases of the junction unmatched. CDR3 length: 15 amino acids. The germline CDR1 and CDR2 sequences are LNHNV and YYDKDF (reference sequence). In DNA, the CDR3 is TGTGCCACCAGCAGGGACAGGGGCGTCCTTACGGCCCAGCATTTT. Amino acids: CATSRDRGVLTAQHF.

This chain links TRBV29-1 with TRBJ2-7, with 7 bases matching TRBD2. CDR3 length: 12 residues. Germline lookup yields CDR1 SQVTM and CDR2 ANQGSEA. The trim removed 5 bases at V and 1 base at J, leaving 2 bases unmatched. The CDR3 DNA is TGCAGCGTTAGGACTAGATCCTACGAGCAGTACTTC. It codes for CSVRTRSYEQYF.

The rearrangement joins TRBV7-2 to TRBJ1-1; D might be TRBD1 (6 bases). V was clipped by 3 bases and J by 0 bases, with 8 bases between them. Per germline, CDR1 SGHTA and CDR2 FQGNSA. CDR3 length: 14 amino acids. CDR3 DNA sequence: TGTGCCAGCAGCTTGCGGACAGTGAACACTGAAGCTTTCTTT. Amino acids: CASSLRTVNTEAFF.

The gene calls are TRBV11-2 and TRBJ2-5, with 9 bases fitting TRBD2. The DNA end favors TRBJ2-7, so the J call may be wrong. Germline CDR1 and CDR2: SGHAT and FQNNGV. The CDR3 has 15 residues. The CDR3 loop is CASSFMAGGQAEQYF. The CDR3 DNA is TGTGCCAGCAGCTTCATGGCGGGAGGGCAGGCCGAGCAGTACTTC.

V usage is TRBV5-5 and J usage is TRBJ1-6, with TRBD1 identical over 7 bases. V shed 1 base and J 14 bases; nucleotides not matched to a gene: 0. This CDR3 comprises 11 residues. Germline lookup yields CDR1 SGHKS and CDR2 YYEKEE (reference sequence). CDR3 nucleotide sequence: TGTGCCAGCAGCTTGCAGGGGGCCCTCCACTTT. It encodes CASSLQGALHF.

This chain joins TRBV4-1 and TRBJ1-1; 7 nucleotides agree with TRBD1. The junction had 6 bases not matched to a gene; V was cut back by 1 base and J by 4 bases. The CDR3 totals 15 residues. Germline V gene data show CDR1 as MGHRA and CDR2 as YSYEKL. The CDR3 DNA reads TGCGCCAGCAGCCAAGTAGGGGGCATGGGCACTGAAGCTTTCTTT. Amino acids: CASSQVGGMGTEAFF.

The V call is TRBV4-1, the J call TRBJ2-1; 10 bases map to TRBD2. Germline V lookup: CDR1 MGHRA, CDR2 YSYEKL. The V and J ends lost 1 base and 8 bases, in that order; junction bases with no gene match: 5. CDR3 length: 15 residues. The CDR3 DNA reads TGCGCCAGCAGCCAAGCAAGCGGGAGGGGAGATGAGCAGTTCTTC. Its translation: CASSQASGRGDEQFF.

This chain joins TRBV2 and TRBJ2-3, with 9 bases fitting TRBD1. V gave up 8 bases and J gave up 3 bases; unmatched junction bases: 6. Germline V lookup: CDR1 SNHLY, CDR2 FYNNEI. The CDR3 has 14 amino acids. The CDR3 DNA reads as TGTGCCAGCTCGCGGGACAGGGCTACAGATACGCAGTATTTT. Translation gives CASSRDRATDTQYF. The full variable domain, with the rest looked up from reference TRBV2 and TRBJ2-3, is EPEVTQTPSHQVTQMGQEVILRCVPISNHLYFYWYRQILGQKVEFLVSFYNNEISEKSEIFDDQFSVERPDGSNFTLKIRSTKLEDSAMYFCASSRDRATDTQYFGPGTRLTVL.

This rearrangement joins TRBV1 to TRBJ2-7; TRBD2 is the table's D call and was not checked against the DNA. TRBV1 is a documented pseudogene. The CDR3 sequence is 17 residues long. CDR3 bases: TGCACCAGCAGCCAACCACCGGCCGGACTCGATACCTACGAGCAGTACTTC. It yields the protein CTSSQPPAGLDTYEQYF.

The chain has TRBV19 and TRBJ2-1, with D unclear. CDR1 LNHDA and CDR2 SQIVND come from the germline V gene (reference sequence). The CDR3 totals 14 residues. V was shortened by 4 bases and J by 0 bases, with 7 bases between the two germline ends. CDR3: CASSTAHSYNEQFF. The CDR3 coding sequence is TGTGCCAGTAGTACAGCGCACTCCTACAATGAGCAGTTCTTC.

This clone was counted only a few times. This chain uses TRBV5-1 with TRBJ2-7; 15 bases match TRBD2. The length of the CDR3 is 19 residues. Trimming cost V 3 bases and J 0 bases; bases outside gene matches: 10. The germline CDR1 and CDR2 sequences are SGHRS and YFSETQ. The CDR3 bases are TGCGCCAGCAGCTCAACTCTGGGACTAGCGGGGGGTAGCTCCTACGAGCAGTACTTC. The encoded protein is CASSSTLGLAGGSSYEQYF.

This clone was detected a few times. This chain uses TRBV19 with TRBJ1-2; possible D gene TRBD1, 6 bases. The CDR3 totals 17 residues. Germline V gene lookup returns CDR1 LNHDA and CDR2 SQIVND (reference sequence). With 5 bases removed from V and 0 bases from J, the gap between germline ends came to 19 bases. CDR3 bases: TGTGCCAGTAGTTCACCGACGGACAGAACCTCTAACTATGGCTACACCTTC. Amino acids: CASSSPTDRTSNYGYTF.

The CDR3 DNA sequence: TGCGCCAGCAGCCGTTATCCGGGACAGATTAATGAAAAACTGTTTTTT. Residues: CASSRYPGQINEKLFF. The gene calls are TRBV4-1 and TRBJ1-4, with TRBD1 identical over 7 bases. The germline V gene encodes CDR1 MGHRA and CDR2 YSYEKL. The CDR3 sequence is 16 residues long. The junction had 9 bases not matched to a gene; V was cut back by 4 bases and J by 4 bases.

Notes on this clone: The junction does not match germline at one end; this may be a read error. The chain has TRBV28 and TRBJ2-1, with D uncertain. Germline V gene data show CDR1 as MDHEN and CDR2 as SYDVKM. The CDR3 is 13 residues long. The CDR3 is CASSLHVYSEQFF. The CDR3 bases are TGTGCCAGCAGTTTACATGTCTACAGTGAGCAGTTCTTC.